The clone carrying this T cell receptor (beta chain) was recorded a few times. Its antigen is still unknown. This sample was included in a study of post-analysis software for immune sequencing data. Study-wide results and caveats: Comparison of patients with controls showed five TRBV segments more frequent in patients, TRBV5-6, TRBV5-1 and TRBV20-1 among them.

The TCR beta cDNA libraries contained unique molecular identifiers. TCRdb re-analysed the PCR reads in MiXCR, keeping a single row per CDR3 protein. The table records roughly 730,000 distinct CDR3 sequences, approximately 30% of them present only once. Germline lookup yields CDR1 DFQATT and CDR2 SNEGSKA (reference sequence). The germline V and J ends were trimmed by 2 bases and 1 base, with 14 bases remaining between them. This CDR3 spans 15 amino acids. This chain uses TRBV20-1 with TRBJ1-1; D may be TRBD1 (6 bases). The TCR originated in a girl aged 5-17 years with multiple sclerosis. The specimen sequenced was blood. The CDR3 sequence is CSARYQDRPNTEAFF. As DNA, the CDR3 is TGCAGTGCTAGATACCAAGACAGGCCGAACACTGAAGCTTTCTTT.